Listed here are 23 T cell receptor beta chains from one sample, sequenced in a study of breast tumors, draining lymph nodes, adjacent tissues. In TCRdb, the multiplex PCR reads were re-called with MiXCR into one record per CDR3 protein. In the table there are about 140,000 distinct CDR3 sequences, approximately 30% of which are singletons. The lymph nodes were axillary draining lymph nodes from breast cancer patients. The sample taken for sequencing was axillary lymph node tissue. These receptors all come from a female donor with breast cancer. Some clones in this sample may be carry-over from other donors' samples.

This clonotype was counted many times. The gene calls are TRBV5-1 and TRBJ2-1; 10 bases are shared with TRBD2. Germline trimming cut 7 bases from V and 5 bases from J; bases unmatched to any gene: 15. The CDR3 extends over 17 amino acids. The germline V gene encodes CDR1 SGHRS and CDR2 YFSETQ. In DNA, the CDR3 is TGCGCCAGCTCCCGATCAGGACTAGCGGATATAAACAATGAGCAGTTCTTC. This codes for CASSRSGLADINNEQFF.

Details on this clonotype: A read error is possible here, since a much larger clone lies one base away. The chain is built from TRBV6-6 and TRBJ1-3; D not certain. This CDR3 region has 13 residues. The V and J ends lost 5 bases and 3 bases respectively, with 8 bases between them. Germline CDR1 is MNHNY and CDR2 is SVGAGI (reference sequence). The chain's CDR3 is CASSHAIGNTIYF. As DNA, the CDR3 is TGTGCCAGCAGTCACGCCATTGGAAACACCATATATTTT.

This clonotype appeared many times. This chain uses TRBV5-8 with TRBJ2-7; D possibly corresponds to TRBD2 (7 bases). Per germline, CDR1 SGHTS and CDR2 YDEGEE. The CDR3 totals 15 residues. The V end lost 0 bases, the J end lost 7 bases, and 17 bases lay between the germline ends. The CDR3 DNA reads TGTGCCAGCAGCTTGGCCGCGGCGGGGGCCGTTGAGCAGTACTTC. Residues: CASSLAAAGAVEQYF. The full variable domain, rest sourced from reference TRBV5-8 and TRBJ2-7, is EAGVTQSPTHLIKTRGQQATLRCSPISGHTSVYWYQQALGLGLQFLLWYDEGEERNRGNFPPRFSGRQFPNYSSELNVNALELEDSALYLCASSLAAAGAVEQYFGPGTRLTVT.

The rearrangement links TRBV12-3 or TRBV12-4 to TRBJ2-1; TRBD1 matches at 9 bases. This CDR3 spans 18 amino acids. J lost 12 bases, V lost 7 bases, and 25 bases had no gene match. DNA of the CDR3: TGTGCCAGCAACCCTTCCCTCTTACAGGGGGCAAGCACAGATACGCAGTTCTTC. Amino acid sequence: CASNPSLLQGASTDTQFF.

Only a few counts were recorded for this clonotype. V and J are TRBV11-2 and TRBJ1-1; D is ambiguous. From germline, CDR1 is SGHAT and CDR2 FQNNGV. V lost 1 base to trimming and J lost 1 base, with 7 bases between them. CDR3 length: 14 amino acids. CDR3 loop: CASSLGGWNTEAFF. CDR3 DNA sequence: TGTGCCAGCAGCTTAGGCGGCTGGAACACTGAAGCTTTCTTT.

A word on this clonotype: Its ends do not fully match the called genes, so a read error is possible. The rearrangement links TRBV10-3 to TRBJ2-1; 9 bases are shared with TRBD2. The germline V gene encodes CDR1 ENHRY and CDR2 SYGVKD. The CDR3 has 14 residues. DNA of the CDR3: TGCGCCATCAGTGGCGGGGGGGCCAGTGGGGAGCAGTTCTTC. Translating gives CAISGGGASGEQFF.

As concerns this clonotype: A read error may be the cause here, since a much bigger clone is one base away. The rearrangement joins TRBV6-2 or TRBV6-3 to TRBJ2-5, with D maybe TRBD1 (5 bases). The CDR3 sequence is 13 residues long. The V gene's germline CDR1 is MNHEY and CDR2 SVGEGT. As DNA, the CDR3 is TGTGCCAGCAGTCACTCCATCGACAGAGCACTGTACTTC. Translation gives CASSHSIDRALYF.

This clonotype occurred many times. The V gene is TRBV2, the J gene TRBJ1-2; 8 bases map to TRBD1. The V and J ends lost 3 bases and 4 bases, in that order; junction bases with no gene match: 7. Germline-derived CDR1 and CDR2 are SNHLY and FYNNEI. The CDR3 has 15 amino acids. For the CDR3, the DNA is TGTGCCAGCAGTGAGGACAGGGATCTCCGCTATGGCTACACCTTC. Translating gives CASSEDRDLRYGYTF.

This sequence joins TRBV10-3 and TRBJ2-7; either TRBD1 or TRBD2 may supply D (5 bases each). This CDR3 is built from 13 residues. Germline values: CDR1 ENHRY, CDR2 SYGVKD. The CDR3 protein is CAIGKVQGDEQYV. CDR3 coding DNA: TGCGCCATCGGCAAGGTTCAGGGAGACGAGCAGTACGTC.

This clonotype has ten or more counts. This sequence joins TRBV20-1 and TRBJ2-1, with 10 bases that match TRBD2. CDR3 size: 13 residues. V shed 4 bases and J 9 bases; nucleotides not matched to a gene: 6. Germline CDR1 and CDR2: DFQATT and SNEGSKA (reference sequence). The DNA of the CDR3 is TGCAGTGCTAAAGGGACTAGCGAAGTTGAGCAGTTCTTC. Protein sequence: CSAKGTSEVEQFF.

This clonotype was counted at least ten times. This sequence joins TRBV6-5 and TRBJ1-4; 7 bases align to TRBD1. The V segment lost 2 bases and the J segment 6 bases; nucleotides outside the gene matches: 6. The CDR3 contains 15 residues. Germline loops: CDR1 MNHEY, CDR2 SVGAGI. This chain's CDR3 is CASSYTGALDEKLFF. The DNA of the CDR3 is TGTGCCAGCAGTTACACAGGGGCTCTAGATGAAAAACTGTTTTTT.

This clonotype was recorded at least ten times. This chain links TRBV6-6 with TRBJ2-2; D unresolved. Between the trimmed V and J ends, which lost 6 bases and 3 bases, there was a span of 8 bases. The CDR3 covers 13 residues. Germline values: CDR1 MNHNY, CDR2 SVGAGI (reference sequence). The CDR3 spells CASRVGDTGELFF. CDR3 DNA sequence: TGTGCCAGCAGGGTTGGCGACACCGGGGAGCTGTTTTTT.

Notes on this clonotype: This may be a read error: a much more frequent sequence differs by one nucleotide. The CDR3 spells CASSLQGAGDGYTF. In DNA, the CDR3 is TGTGCCAGCAGCCTCCAGGGGGCAGGCGATGGCTACACCTTC. The chain joins TRBV6-6 to TRBJ1-2; 8 bases map to TRBD1. This CDR3 spans 14 amino acids. V trimming: 6 bases; J trimming: 6 bases; junction bases outside the gene matches: 9. Per the germline V gene, CDR1 is MNHNY and CDR2 is SVGAGI (reference sequence).

This clonotype was counted between two and nine times. The chain recombines TRBV2 with TRBJ1-1, with 12 bases identical to TRBD1. Germline-derived CDR1 and CDR2 are SNHLY and FYNNEI. Losses at the gene ends were 5 bases for V and 12 bases for J; bases not matched to a gene: 10. The CDR3 is 14 amino acids. CDR3 in DNA: TGTGCCAGCAGTTACCACGGGACAGGGGGCGCGTCTTTCTTT. It translates to CASSYHGTGGASFF.

This clonotype was detected ten times or more. The CDR3 nucleotides are TGCAGCGTTGATTCCAGGGGAGGTTATTACTATGGCTACACCTTC. Protein product: CSVDSRGGYYYGYTF. V is TRBV29-1 and J is TRBJ1-2; a weak D match, TRBD1 (6 bases). Germline V gene lookup returns CDR1 SQVTM and CDR2 ANQGSEA. Trimming cost V 3 bases and J 3 bases, with 17 bases left between them. The CDR3 extends over 15 amino acids.

The chain employs TRBV2 and TRBJ2-5, with 9 bases matching TRBD1. The CDR3 extends over 14 amino acids. The germline CDR1 and CDR2 sequences are SNHLY and FYNNEI. With V trimmed by 6 bases and J by 5 bases, 7 bases remained unmatched. This CDR3 reads CASRHGTGWETQYF. In DNA form, the CDR3 reads TGTGCCAGCAGACACGGGACAGGGTGGGAGACCCAGTACTTC.

A few counts support this clonotype. A much larger clone lies one base from this, so it may be a read error. The V gene is TRBV6-1, the J gene TRBJ1-4; TRBD1 might be the D (6 bases). Per germline, CDR1 MNHNS and CDR2 SASEGT. Trimming took 6 bases from V and 7 from J, leaving 15 bases between them. This CDR3 is 14 amino acids long. The CDR3 is CASRPTGSLEKLFF. Written as DNA, the CDR3 is TGTGCCAGCAGACCTACAGGGTCTCTTGAAAAACTGTTTTTT.

This clonotype was seen at least ten times. The chain recombines TRBV30 with TRBJ2-3; D may be TRBD2 (5 bases). Germline V lookup: CDR1 GTSNPN, CDR2 SVGIG (reference sequence). Trimming cost V 2 bases and J 9 bases, with 12 bases left between them. CDR3 length equals 12 residues. The CDR3 loop reads CAWSSRTPTQYF. The CDR3, as DNA: TGTGCCTGGAGTTCTCGGACTCCCACGCAGTATTTT. Together with reference TRBV30 and TRBJ2-3, the CDR3 gives the full variable domain: SQTIHQWPATLVQPVGSPLSLECTVEGTSNPNLYWYRQAAGRGLQLLFYSVGIGQISSEVPQNLSASRPQDRQFILSSKKLLLSDSGFYLCAWSSRTPTQYFGPGTRLTVL.

This clonotype was picked up a small number of times. This chain uses TRBV27 with TRBJ2-6; D not certain. CDR1 and CDR2 (germline): MNHEY, SMNVEV (reference sequence). The CDR3 covers 15 residues. Between the trimmed V and J ends, which lost 2 bases and 0 bases, there was a span of 5 bases. Written as DNA, the CDR3 is TGTGCCAGCAGTTTAGTGGACTCTGGGGCCAACGTCCTGACTTTC. This translates into CASSLVDSGANVLTF. Combining the CDR3 with reference TRBV27 and TRBJ2-6 gives the whole variable domain EAQVTQNPRYLITVTGKKLTVTCSQNMNHEYMSWYRQDPGLGLRQIYYSMNVEVTDKGDVPEGYKVSRKEKRNFPLILESPSPNQTSLYFCASSLVDSGANVLTFGAGSRLTVL.

This clonotype was seen many times. The genes are TRBV2 and TRBJ1-4; D uncertain. The CDR3 is 14 residues long. CDR1 SNHLY and CDR2 FYNNEI come from the germline V gene. The V end was cut by 4 bases, the J end by 7 bases, with 13 bases between. As DNA, the CDR3 is TGTGCCAGCAGTGGGCCCCAGTCTCCTGAAAAACTGTTTTTT. Translating gives CASSGPQSPEKLFF.

At least ten counts were recorded for this clonotype. The V gene is TRBV20-1, the J gene TRBJ2-5; 7 nucleotides agree with TRBD1. The CDR3 contains 14 residues. J gave up 5 bases and V 0 bases, and 6 bases lay outside the gene matches. The germline V gene has CDR1 DFQATT and CDR2 SNEGSKA (reference sequence). This CDR3 reads CSAREGNRGETQYF. The CDR3 DNA is TGCAGTGCTAGAGAGGGAAACAGGGGTGAGACCCAGTACTTC.

In regard to this clonotype: It may be a read error: a sequence one base away is much more abundant. The J gene is TRBJ1-2, the V gene TRBV4-3, with D perhaps TRBD1 (6 bases). From germline, CDR1 is LGHNA and CDR2 YSLEER. This CDR3 has 15 residues. The ends were cut back, 1 base at V and 8 bases at J, with 17 bases in the middle. The CDR3 sequence: CASSQGGVGAPGYTF. DNA of the CDR3: TGCGCCAGCAGCCAAGGTGGGGTGGGGGCGCCCGGCTACACCTTC.

This clonotype was seen ten or more times. The rearrangement links TRBV18 to TRBJ2-3, with no clear D. This CDR3 has 14 amino acids. The V end lost 4 bases, the J end lost 2 bases, and 10 bases lay between the germline ends. The germline V gene has CDR1 KGHSH and CDR2 LQKENI. This CDR3 is CASSRRDYTDTQYF. The CDR3 DNA sequence: TGTGCCAGCTCACGCCGCGATTACACAGATACGCAGTATTTT.